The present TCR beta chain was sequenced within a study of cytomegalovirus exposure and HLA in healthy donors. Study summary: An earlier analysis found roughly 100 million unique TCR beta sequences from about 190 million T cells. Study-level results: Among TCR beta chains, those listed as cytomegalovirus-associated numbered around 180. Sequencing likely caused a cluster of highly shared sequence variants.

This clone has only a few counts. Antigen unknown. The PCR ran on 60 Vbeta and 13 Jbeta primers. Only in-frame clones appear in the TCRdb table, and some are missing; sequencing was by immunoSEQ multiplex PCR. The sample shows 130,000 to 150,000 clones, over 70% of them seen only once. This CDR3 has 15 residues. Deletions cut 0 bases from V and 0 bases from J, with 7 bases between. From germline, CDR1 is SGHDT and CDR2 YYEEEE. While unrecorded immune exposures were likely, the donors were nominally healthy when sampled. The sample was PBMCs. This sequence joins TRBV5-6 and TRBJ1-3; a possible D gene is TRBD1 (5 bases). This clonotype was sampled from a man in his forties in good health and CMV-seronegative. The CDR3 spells CASSLGQISGNTIYF. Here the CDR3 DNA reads TGTGCCAGCAGCTTGGGACAGATCTCTGGAAACACCATATATTTT.